These 8 T cell receptor beta chains came from one sample sequenced in a study of CD8+ T cells in alopecia areata. TCR sequencing used cDNA made by reverse transcription of extracted RNA. The protocol was immunoSEQ multiplex PCR, while the TCRdb copy is restricted to in-frame clones and leaves out a portion. Of under 200,000 clones in the sample, 55% to 75% are singletons; the top ten hold more than 13%. Treatment given: oral pan-JAK inhibitor, 5-10 mg twice daily. The specimen comprised CD4+ T cells sorted from blood, sampled at week 24, from a patient treated with tofacitinib. The source of these receptors is a human donor with alopecia areata.

This CDR3 reads CSVSRQGVGAEAFF. The DNA of the CDR3 is TGCAGCGTTTCTAGGCAGGGGGTGGGGGCTGAAGCTTTCTTT. The chain uses TRBV29-1 and TRBJ1-1; 7 bases are a match to TRBD1. Germline assignment: CDR1 SQVTM and CDR2 ANQGSEA. The CDR3 length is 14 residues. Unmatched junction bases numbered 12, after V lost 5 bases and J lost 6 bases.

This clone was found a few times. The chain links TRBV15 to TRBJ2-7, with unresolved D. The CDR3 is 14 residues long. The germline V and J ends were trimmed by 3 bases and 0 bases, with 9 bases remaining between them. The germline CDR1 and CDR2 sequences are LNHNV and YYDKDF (reference sequence). The CDR3 is CATSRDPSSYEQYF. In DNA form, the CDR3 reads TGTGCCACCAGCAGGGACCCGAGCTCCTACGAGCAGTACTTC.

This clone was seen once. The J gene is TRBJ2-5, the V gene TRBV15; D is ambiguous. Germline V gene data show CDR1 as LNHNV and CDR2 as YYDKDF (reference sequence). Trimming took off 0 bases at V and 4 bases at J, with 6 bases between the two ends. This CDR3 contains 13 residues. The CDR3 sequence: CATSRDTRETQYF. CDR3 nucleotide sequence: TGTGCCACCAGCAGAGATACACGAGAGACCCAGTACTTC.

This sequence joins TRBV19 and TRBJ1-2; 9 positions match TRBD1. CDR1 is LNHDA, CDR2 SQIVND, per germline (reference sequence). V shed 7 bases, J shed 0 bases, and the junction held 6 bases outside the gene matches. The CDR3 loop spans 15 amino acids. The CDR3 sequence is CASTPGTGPNYGYTF. The CDR3 coding sequence is TGTGCCAGTACTCCCGGGACAGGGCCTAACTATGGCTACACCTTC.

Details on this clone: The sample contains more than one DNA sequence encoding this CDR3. The chain recombines TRBV29-1 with TRBJ1-2; D gene uncertain. Trimming stripped 4 bases from V and 2 bases from J, with 5 bases between. From germline, CDR1 is SQVTM and CDR2 ANQGSEA. The CDR3 covers 11 residues. The CDR3 loop reads CSVVLNYGYTF. DNA of the CDR3: TGCAGCGTTGTTCTGAACTATGGCTACACCTTC.

This clone was counted only a few times. The chain has TRBV11-2 and TRBJ1-1, with a possible D match to TRBD1 (6 bases). CDR3 length: 15 residues. V was pared by 3 bases and J by 4 bases, with 15 bases between. Per germline, CDR1 SGHAT and CDR2 FQNNGV. CDR3 amino acids: CASSLTPGDTTEAFF. CDR3 in DNA: TGTGCCAGCAGCTTGACTCCAGGGGATACCACTGAAGCTTTCTTT.

The V gene is TRBV29-1, the J gene TRBJ2-7; the D call may be TRBD1 or TRBD2 (5 bases each). The V end lost 6 bases, the J end lost 0 bases, and 12 bases lay between the germline ends. The CDR3 sequence is 13 residues long. Germline V gene data show CDR1 as SQVTM and CDR2 as ANQGSEA. The CDR3 sequence: CSVGTNPSYEQYF. The DNA for the CDR3 is TGCAGCGTAGGGACGAATCCCTCCTACGAGCAGTACTTC.

The chain uses TRBV6-4 and TRBJ2-6; D unresolved. This CDR3 region has 16 residues. Germline lookup yields CDR1 MRHNA and CDR2 SNTAGT. The ends were cut back, 6 bases at V and 0 bases at J, with 12 bases in the middle. This chain's CDR3 is CASSPRPTSGANVLTF. The CDR3, as DNA: TGTGCCAGCAGCCCTAGACCCACCTCTGGGGCCAACGTCCTGACTTTC.